The entry below gives a single T cell receptor (beta chain) sequence along with its context. Donors were Caucasian adults residing in Nashville, Tennessee, USA. The data originate from a study of shared clonotypes between healthy human individuals. V gave up 5 bases and J gave up 5 bases; unmatched junction bases: 7. CDR3 size: 16 residues. The germline CDR1 and CDR2 sequences are SGHTA and FQGNSA. Sequencing used immunoSEQ multiplex PCR; TCRdb keeps in-frame clones, though not all of them. Altogether about 980,000 clones are present, approximately 80% being singletons, with the ten largest covering nearly 1.5%.

Sequenced material: memory CD4+ T cells sorted from blood. The subset was: CD45RA-negative fraction. This TCR was recovered from a man in his late teens or twenties in good health. The chain employs TRBV7-2 and TRBJ2-1, with 12 nucleotides matching TRBD2. The DNA for the CDR3 is TGTGCCAGCAGCAAGACTAGCGGGAGTATCAACAATGAGCAGTTCTTC. Amino acid sequence: CASSKTSGSINNEQFF.